The rows below give T cell receptor beta chains drawn from one sample of a study of Tregs in tolerant kidney transplant recipients. Only in-frame clones appear in the TCRdb table, and some are missing; sequencing was by immunoSEQ multiplex PCR. Here the sample spans 100,000 to 120,000 clones, 90% being singletons. The material sequenced was CD4+ T cells from blood, taken before the transplant. These receptors were obtained from a human donor who received a combined kidney and bone marrow transplant. Both conserved end residues are part of each CDR3. D genes are given only for firm matches. Clone sizes are given selectively: once, few, many, or a class where the clone is expanded.

v_gene	d_gene	len	abundance	j_gene	CDR3nt	CDR3aa
TRBV5-1	TRBD1	14	few	TRBJ1-1	TGCGCCAGCAGCACCGACAGGGTGAACACTGAAGCTTTCTTT	CASSTDRVNTEAFF
TRBV7-9	.	16	.	TRBJ1-6	TGTGCCAGCAGCTCCCCCGGGGGGGGGATGGGTTCACCCCTCCACTTT	CASSSPGGGMGSPLHF
TRBV5-1	TRBD1	13	.	TRBJ2-3	TGCGCCAGCAGCGGGGACCGGGACAGGTCCACGTATTTT	CASSGDRDRSTYF
TRBV28	TRBD1	16	once	TRBJ2-7	TGTGCCAGCAGTTTTACTGGGACAGGGGGCAGTTACGAGCAGTACTTC	CASSFTGTGGSYEQYF
TRBV21-1	.	20	.	TRBJ1-2	TGTGCCAGCAGCAAATGGGGACAGACTCACCGGGCCTTACCTAACTATGGCTACACCTTC	CASSKWGQTHRALPNYGYTF
TRBV5-1	TRBD1	14	.	TRBJ1-1	TGCGCCAGCAGCCCGGGACAGATGAACACTGAAGCTTTCTTT	CASSPGQMNTEAFF
TRBV5-5	.	13	.	TRBJ1-1	TGTGCCAGCAGCTGGGGCAGGAACACTGAAGCTTTCTTT	CASSWGRNTEAFF
TRBV6-4	.	14	.	TRBJ1-6	TGTGCCAGCAGTCAAACAGGGCCAAATTCACCCCTCCACTTT	CASSQTGPNSPLHF
TRBV14	.	16	.	TRBJ2-5	TGTGCCAGCAGCCCCCACAGGTCACTGAAGCAAGAGACCCAGTACTTC	CASSPHRSLKQETQYF
TRBV25-1	TRBD1	14	.	TRBJ2-3	TGTGCCAGCACCGGACAGGGGGCCCCAGATACGCAGTATTTT	CASTGQGAPDTQYF
TRBV25-1	.	13	.	TRBJ1-2	TGTGCCAGCAGTGAACAGTATTCTCATGGCTACACCTTC	CASSEQYSHGYTF
TRBV6-5	.	12	.	TRBJ1-6	TGTGCCAGCAGCCTCGGTAATTCACCCCTCCACTTT	CASSLGNSPLHF